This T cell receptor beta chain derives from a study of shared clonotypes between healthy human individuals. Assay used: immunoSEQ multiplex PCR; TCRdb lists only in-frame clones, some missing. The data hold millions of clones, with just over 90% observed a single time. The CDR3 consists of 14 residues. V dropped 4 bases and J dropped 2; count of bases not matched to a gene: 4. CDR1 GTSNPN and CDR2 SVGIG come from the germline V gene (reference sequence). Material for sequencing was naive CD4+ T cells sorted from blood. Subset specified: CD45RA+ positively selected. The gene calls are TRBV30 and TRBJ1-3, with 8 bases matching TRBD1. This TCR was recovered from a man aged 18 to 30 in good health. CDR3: CAWTWDRTGNTIYF. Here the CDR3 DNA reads TGTGCCTGGACTTGGGACAGGACTGGAAACACCATATATTTT.